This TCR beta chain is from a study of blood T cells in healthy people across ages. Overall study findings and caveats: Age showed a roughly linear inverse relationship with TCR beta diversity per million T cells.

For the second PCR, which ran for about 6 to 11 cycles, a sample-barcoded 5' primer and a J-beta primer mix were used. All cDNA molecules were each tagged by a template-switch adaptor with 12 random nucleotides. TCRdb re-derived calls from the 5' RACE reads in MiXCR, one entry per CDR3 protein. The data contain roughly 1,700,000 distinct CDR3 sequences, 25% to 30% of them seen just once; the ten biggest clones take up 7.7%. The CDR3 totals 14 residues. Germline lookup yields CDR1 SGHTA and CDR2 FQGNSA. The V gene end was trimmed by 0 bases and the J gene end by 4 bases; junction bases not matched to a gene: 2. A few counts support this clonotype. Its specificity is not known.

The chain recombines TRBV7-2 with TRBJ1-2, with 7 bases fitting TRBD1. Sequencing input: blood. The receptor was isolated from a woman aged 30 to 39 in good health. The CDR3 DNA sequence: TGTGCCAGCAGCTTAGCGACAGGGCGCTATGGCTACACCTTC. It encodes CASSLATGRYGYTF.